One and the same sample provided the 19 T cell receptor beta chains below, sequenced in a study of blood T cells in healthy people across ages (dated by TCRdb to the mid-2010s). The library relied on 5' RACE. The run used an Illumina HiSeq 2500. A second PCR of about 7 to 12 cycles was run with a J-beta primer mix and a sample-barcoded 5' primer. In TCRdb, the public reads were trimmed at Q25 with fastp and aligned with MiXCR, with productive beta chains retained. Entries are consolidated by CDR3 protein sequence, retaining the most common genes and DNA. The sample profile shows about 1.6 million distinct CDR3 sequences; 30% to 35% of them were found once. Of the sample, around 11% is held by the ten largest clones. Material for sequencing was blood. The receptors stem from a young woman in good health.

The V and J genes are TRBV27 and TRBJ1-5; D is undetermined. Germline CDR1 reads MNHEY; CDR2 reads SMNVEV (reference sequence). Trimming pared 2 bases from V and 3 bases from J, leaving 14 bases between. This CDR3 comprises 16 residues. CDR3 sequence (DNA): TGTGCCAGCAGTTTAGGCCGACCAACAGACAATCAGCCCCAGCATTTT. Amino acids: CASSLGRPTDNQPQHF.

CDR3 protein: CASSNLGTDTGKNIQYF. CDR3 coding DNA: TGCGCCAGCAGTAACCTCGGGACCGACACTGGCAAAAACATTCAGTACTTC. The chain carries TRBV10-2 and TRBJ2-4; possibly TRBD1 or TRBD2 for D (5 bases each). The germline gives CDR1 WSHSY, CDR2 SAAADI. V shed 5 bases and J shed 3 bases, with 20 bases lying between them. The CDR3 consists of 17 residues.

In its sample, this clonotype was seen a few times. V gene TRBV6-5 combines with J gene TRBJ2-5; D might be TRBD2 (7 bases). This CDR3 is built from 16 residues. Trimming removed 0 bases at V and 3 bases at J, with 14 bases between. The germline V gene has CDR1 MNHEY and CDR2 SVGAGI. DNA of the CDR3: TGTGCCAGCAGTTACTCGTTCCGAGGGGGGGAAGAGACCCAGTACTTC. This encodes CASSYSFRGGEETQYF.

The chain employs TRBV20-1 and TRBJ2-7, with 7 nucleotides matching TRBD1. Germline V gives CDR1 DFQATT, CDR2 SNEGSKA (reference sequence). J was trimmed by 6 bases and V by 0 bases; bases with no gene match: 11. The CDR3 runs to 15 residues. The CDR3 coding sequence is TGCAGTGCTAGAGATCTACAGGGGCCCCCATCCGAGCAGTACTTC. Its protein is CSARDLQGPPSEQYF.

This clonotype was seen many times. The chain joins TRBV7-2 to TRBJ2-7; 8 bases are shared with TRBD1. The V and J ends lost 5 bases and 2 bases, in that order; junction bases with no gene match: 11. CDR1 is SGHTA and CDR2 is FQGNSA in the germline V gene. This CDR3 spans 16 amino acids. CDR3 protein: CASSPRVWTGPYEQYF. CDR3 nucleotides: TGTGCCAGCAGCCCAAGGGTATGGACAGGGCCCTACGAGCAGTACTTC. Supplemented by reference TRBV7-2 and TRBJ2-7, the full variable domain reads GAGVSQSPSNKVTEKGKDVELRCDPISGHTALYWYRQSLGQGLEFLIYFQGNSAPDKSGLPSDRFSAERTGGSVSTLTIQRTQQEDSAVYLCASSPRVWTGPYEQYFGPGTRLTVT.

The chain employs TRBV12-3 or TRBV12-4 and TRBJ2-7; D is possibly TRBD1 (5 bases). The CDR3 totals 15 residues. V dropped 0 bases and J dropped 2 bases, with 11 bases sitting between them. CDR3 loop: CASSLAQGFTYEQYF. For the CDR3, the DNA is TGTGCCAGCAGTTTAGCCCAGGGCTTCACCTACGAGCAGTACTTC.

CDR3 region: CASGGFNTEAFF. CDR3 sequence (DNA): TGTGCCAGCGGGGGGTTCAACACTGAAGCTTTCTTT. The chain carries TRBV12-3 or TRBV12-4 and TRBJ1-1; possibly TRBD1 for D (5 bases). The CDR3 runs to 12 residues. V was shortened by 8 bases and J by 2 bases, with 9 bases between the two germline ends.

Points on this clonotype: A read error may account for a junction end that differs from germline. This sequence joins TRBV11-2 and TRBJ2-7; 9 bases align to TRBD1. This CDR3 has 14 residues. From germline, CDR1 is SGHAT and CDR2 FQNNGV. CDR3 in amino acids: CTSTREDRGYEQYF. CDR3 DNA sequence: TGTACCAGCACCAGAGAGGACAGGGGCTACGAGCAGTACTTC.

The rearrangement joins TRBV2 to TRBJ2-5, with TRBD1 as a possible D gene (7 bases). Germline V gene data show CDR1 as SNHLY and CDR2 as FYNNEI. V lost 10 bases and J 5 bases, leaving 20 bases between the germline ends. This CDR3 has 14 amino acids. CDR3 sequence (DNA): TGTGCCACCAGGGGGGAGACTAGGAGTGAGACCCAGTACTTC. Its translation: CATRGETRSETQYF.

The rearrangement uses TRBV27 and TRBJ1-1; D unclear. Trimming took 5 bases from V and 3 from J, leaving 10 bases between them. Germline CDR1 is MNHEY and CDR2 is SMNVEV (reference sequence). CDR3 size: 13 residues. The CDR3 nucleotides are TGTGCCAGCAGTGTCCCAAGGGACACTGAAGCTTTCTTT. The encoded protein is CASSVPRDTEAFF.

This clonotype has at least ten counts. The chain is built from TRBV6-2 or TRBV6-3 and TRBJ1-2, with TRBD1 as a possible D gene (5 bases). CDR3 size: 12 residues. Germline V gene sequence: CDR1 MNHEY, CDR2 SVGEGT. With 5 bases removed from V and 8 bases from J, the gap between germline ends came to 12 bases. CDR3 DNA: TGTGCCAGCAGTGATACAGGCAGGGGCTACACCTTC. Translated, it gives CASSDTGRGYTF.

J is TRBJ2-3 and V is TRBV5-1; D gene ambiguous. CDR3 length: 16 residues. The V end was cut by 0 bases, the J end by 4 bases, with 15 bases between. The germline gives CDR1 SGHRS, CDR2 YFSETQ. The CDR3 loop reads CASSLEPTLGSDTQYF. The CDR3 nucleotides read TGCGCCAGCAGCTTGGAACCAACCTTGGGTTCAGATACGCAGTATTTT.

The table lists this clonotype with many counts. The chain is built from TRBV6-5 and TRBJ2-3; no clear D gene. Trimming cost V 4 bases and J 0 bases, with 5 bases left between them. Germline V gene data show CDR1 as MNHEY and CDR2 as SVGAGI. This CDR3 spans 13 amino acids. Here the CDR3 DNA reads TGTGCCAGCAGTTCCTTAAGCACAGATACGCAGTATTTT. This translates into CASSSLSTDTQYF.

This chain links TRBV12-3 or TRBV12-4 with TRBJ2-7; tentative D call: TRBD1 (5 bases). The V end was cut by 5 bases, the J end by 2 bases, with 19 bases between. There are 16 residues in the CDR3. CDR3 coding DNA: TGTGCCAGCAGTCTAACAGGCCAACTTGTAACCTACGAGCAGTACTTC. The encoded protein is CASSLTGQLVTYEQYF.

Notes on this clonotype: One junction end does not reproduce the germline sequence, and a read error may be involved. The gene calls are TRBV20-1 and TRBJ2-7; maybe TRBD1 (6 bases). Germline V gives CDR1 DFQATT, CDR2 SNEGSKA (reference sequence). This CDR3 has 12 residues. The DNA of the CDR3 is TGCAGTGCTAGACGGAACAGGGACGAGCGGTACTTC. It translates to CSARRNRDERYF.

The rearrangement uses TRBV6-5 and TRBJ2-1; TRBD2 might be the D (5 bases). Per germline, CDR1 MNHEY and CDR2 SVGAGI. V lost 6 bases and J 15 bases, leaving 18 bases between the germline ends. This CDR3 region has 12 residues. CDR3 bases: TGTGCCAGCAGGTCGGACTCTAATGTCGGGTTCTTC. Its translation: CASRSDSNVGFF.

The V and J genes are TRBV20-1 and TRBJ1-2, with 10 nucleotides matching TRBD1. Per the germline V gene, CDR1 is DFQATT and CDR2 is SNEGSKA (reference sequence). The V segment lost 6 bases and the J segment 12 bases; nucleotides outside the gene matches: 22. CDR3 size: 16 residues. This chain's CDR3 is CSANRPGQGSLGGHTF. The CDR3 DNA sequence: TGCAGTGCCAACCGCCCGGGACAGGGGAGTTTGGGGGGCCACACCTTC.

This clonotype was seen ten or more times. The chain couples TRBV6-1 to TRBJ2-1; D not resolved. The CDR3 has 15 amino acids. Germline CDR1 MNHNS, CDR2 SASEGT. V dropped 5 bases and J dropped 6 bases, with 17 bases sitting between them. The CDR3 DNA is TGTGCCAGCAGTCTCACCGCTACCCCGGGCAATGAGCAGTTCTTC. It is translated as CASSLTATPGNEQFF.

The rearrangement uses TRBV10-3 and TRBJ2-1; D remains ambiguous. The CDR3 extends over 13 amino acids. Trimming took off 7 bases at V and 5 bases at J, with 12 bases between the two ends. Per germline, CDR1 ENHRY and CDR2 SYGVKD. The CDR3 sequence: CAITTDDHNEQFF. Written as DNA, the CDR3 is TGTGCCATCACCACGGACGACCACAATGAGCAGTTCTTC.